In this sample, the clone carrying this TCR beta chain turned up a few times. No antigen is known for it. TCR beta CDR3 region amplification was performed from RNA transcripts. First-round RT-PCR targeting the TCR CDR3 was performed with the HTBI primer set. TCRdb re-analysed the multiplex PCR reads in MiXCR, keeping a single row per CDR3 protein. The sample shows about half a million distinct CDR3 sequences, nearly 20% of them seen only once. This specimen comes from a study of T cells in Graves' hyperthyroidism and ophthalmopathy. Study information: Prior to any treatment, at the point of initial diagnosis, peripheral blood was collected.

Clinical symptoms, serum thyroxine, TRAb, thyroid ultrasound and orbital computed tomography informed diagnoses. Regarding the study as a whole: Most thyroid clonotypes with frequency above 0.001 were detected in blood.

This TCR came from a man aged 40-49 years with Graves' ophthalmopathy. The sequencing sample was made of blood.

CDR3 loop: CASSFTTGTLGDTQYF. CDR3 bases: TGTGCCAGCAGCTTCACGACAGGAACCCTGGGAGATACGCAGTATTTT. The rearrangement links TRBV7-9 to TRBJ2-3; D perhaps matches TRBD1 (6 bases). V lost 3 bases, J lost 5 bases, and 18 bases lay in between. CDR3 length: 16 residues. Germline V gene lookup returns CDR1 SEHNR and CDR2 FQNEAQ (reference sequence).